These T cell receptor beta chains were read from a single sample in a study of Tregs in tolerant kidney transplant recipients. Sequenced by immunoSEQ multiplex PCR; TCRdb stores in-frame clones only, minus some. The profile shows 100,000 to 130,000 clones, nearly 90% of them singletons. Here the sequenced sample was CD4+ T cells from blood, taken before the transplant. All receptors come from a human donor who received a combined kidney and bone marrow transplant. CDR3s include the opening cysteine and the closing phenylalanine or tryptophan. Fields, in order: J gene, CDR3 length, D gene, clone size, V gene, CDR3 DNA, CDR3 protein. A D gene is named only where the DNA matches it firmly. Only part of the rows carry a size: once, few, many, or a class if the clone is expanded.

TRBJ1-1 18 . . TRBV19 TGTGCCAGTAGTATGTTGTCACAGGGTCTAACAGAGAACACTGAAGCTTTCTTT CASSMLSQGLTENTEAFF
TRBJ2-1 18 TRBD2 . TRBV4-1 TGCGCCAGCAGCCAAGGCCACGCGGGGGGGCGTTCCTACAATGAGCAGTTCTTC CASSQGHAGGRSYNEQFF
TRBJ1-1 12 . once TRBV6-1 TGTGCCAGCACCGGACAGAACACTGAAGCTTTCTTT CASTGQNTEAFF
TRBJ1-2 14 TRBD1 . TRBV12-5 TGTGCTAGTGGTTTAACAGGGGGCGACTATGGCTACACCTTC CASGLTGGDYGYTF
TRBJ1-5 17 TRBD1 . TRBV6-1 TGTGCCAGCACTGAGGGGGCAGGGGCTTATAGCAATCAGCCCCAGCATTTT CASTEGAGAYSNQPQHF
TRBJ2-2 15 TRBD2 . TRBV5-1 TGCGCCAGCAGACTAGCGGGGGGGAACACCGGGGAGCTGTTTTTT CASRLAGGNTGELFF
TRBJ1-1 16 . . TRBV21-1 TGTGCCAGCAGCAAATGCCAGGACAGGGCCAGGGCTGAAGCTTTCTTT CASSKCQDRARAEAFF
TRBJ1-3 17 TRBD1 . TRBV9 TGTGCCAGCAGCGAGGGACAGGGGACCTACTCTGGAAACACCATATATTTT CASSEGQGTYSGNTIYF
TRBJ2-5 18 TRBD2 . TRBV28 TGTGCCAGCACCGAAAGGGGTGGGGCTAGCGGGAGTCAGGAGACCCAGTACTTC CASTERGGASGSQETQYF
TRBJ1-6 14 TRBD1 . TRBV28 TGTGCCAGCAGGGAGGGGGCAGGGTGGACACCCCTCCACTTT CASREGAGWTPLHF
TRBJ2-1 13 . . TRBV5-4 TGTGCCAGCAGCTTGGTAGTGGGAGAAGAGCAGTTCTTC CASSLVVGEEQFF
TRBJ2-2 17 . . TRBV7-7 TGTGCCAGCAGCCCCGACATCCTTACAGTTGACACCGGGGAGCTGTTTTTT CASSPDILTVDTGELFF
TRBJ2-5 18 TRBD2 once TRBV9 TGTGCCAGCAGCCCCTCCGGGACTAGCGGGAGTCACCAAGAGACCCAGTACTTC CASSPSGTSGSHQETQYF
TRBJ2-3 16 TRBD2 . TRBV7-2 TGTGCCAGCAGTCAGACTAGCGGGAGTGGCACAGATACGCAGTATTTT CASSQTSGSGTDTQYF
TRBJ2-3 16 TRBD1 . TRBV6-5 TGTGCCAGCAGTTACCCCTATGGGACAGATTCAGATACGCAGTATTTT CASSYPYGTDSDTQYF
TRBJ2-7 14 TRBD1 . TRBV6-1 TGTGCCAGCCCCCCCAGGGACAGACACTACGAGCAGTACTTC CASPPRDRHYEQYF
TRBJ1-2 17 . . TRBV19 TGTGCCAGTAGTACCTCACAAACCCGGCGTAAGGGGTACGGCTACACCTTC CASSTSQTRRKGYGYTF
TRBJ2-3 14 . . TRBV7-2 TGTGCCAGCAGCTTGATGGGGGGAGCAGATACGCAGTATTTT CASSLMGGADTQYF
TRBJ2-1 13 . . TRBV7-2 TGTGCCAGCAGCCGCGGGTTTTACAATGAGCAGTTCTTC CASSRGFYNEQFF
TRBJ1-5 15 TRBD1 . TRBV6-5 TGTGCCAGCAGCCCCCTCACAGGGGTGTCACAGCCCCAGCATTTT CASSPLTGVSQPQHF
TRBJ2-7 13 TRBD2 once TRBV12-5 TGTGCTAGCTCGGGGGGTTTATCCTACGAGCAGTACTTC CASSGGLSYEQYF
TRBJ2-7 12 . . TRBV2 TGTGCCAGCAGTGACGGTCCCTACGAGCAGTACTTC CASSDGPYEQYF
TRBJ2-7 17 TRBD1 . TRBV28 TGTGCCAGCATAGCAGCAGGATGGGGACAGAGGCCTCAGGAGCAGTACTTC CASIAAGWGQRPQEQYF